This T cell receptor beta chain was recovered during a study of OX40 agonist ivuxolimab in advanced cancers. Study-level background: Ivuxolimab was an agonistic, fully human IgG2 monoclonal antibody directed against OX40 (CD134), a costimulatory receptor. Intravenous ivuxolimab was administered to patients every 2 weeks at six dose levels: 0.01, 0.1, 0.3, 1.5, 3 and 10 mg/kg. Of the approximately 54 dose-escalation patients, hepatocellular carcinoma was present in approximately 20, melanoma in approximately 15, renal cell carcinoma in 9 and head and neck cancer in 9. The dose-escalation cohort was about 87% male with a mean age of roughly 60 years, ranging from roughly 23 to 79. Patients were allowed to have had prior anti-PD-1, anti-PD-L1 or anti-CTLA-4 therapy, and approximately 40% of the dose-escalation patients had previously received checkpoint inhibitors. Partial responses occurred in three dose-escalation patients: two with cutaneous melanoma and one with hepatocellular carcinoma. Peripheral TCRbeta sequencing was intended to test whether TCR sequence diversity was altered and clonal T-cell expansion was caused by ivuxolimab. The monotherapy dose-escalation portion (N of about 50 patients) of the phase I ivuxolimab trial is reported in the paper. What the study reported, not specific to this receptor: Antigen specificity was not determined for the clonally expanded peripheral T cells. After ivuxolimab, expanded clones were on average more numerous among CD8+ T cells than among CD4+ T cells. At doses from 0.1 to 3.0 mg/kg, clonal expansion was seen in both CD4+ and CD8+ blood T cells between baseline and week 6. Partial responders in the 0.1-3.0 mg/kg groups had among the lowest normalized peripheral clonal expansion, especially among CD8+ T cells. Low levels of normalized T-cell clonal expansion were also seen in some nonresponding patients.

Concerning this clone: Its antigen remains undetermined. Base qualities are not at hand, and no much larger clone is one base apart.

Patients with autoimmune disease history or receiving systemic immunosuppression were excluded from the trial. In every dose cohort, peripheral blood was drawn for TCR sequencing at baseline, cycle 4 day 1, and cycle 7 day 1. The samples were taken from a phase I, first-in-human, multicenter, open-label dose-escalation trial of ivuxolimab. Adults with locally advanced or metastatic melanoma, renal cell, hepatocellular, or head and neck squamous cell carcinoma were enrolled in the trial. CD4+ and CD8+ T cells were sorted separately from peripheral blood before TCR sequencing. Genomic DNA was extracted from sorted cells for sequencing of the TCRbeta CDR3 region. The immunoSEQ Assay was used for sequencing of TCRbeta CDR3 regions. The immuneACCESS repertoire file appears here via TCRdb, limited to in-frame rearrangements. These files lack a portion of the clones; in checked studies, under half of the deficit traces to unresolved V genes, and the cause of the others is not known. For this sample there are just over 90,000 clones; 90% to 95% appear just once. The ten largest clones represent around 3% of the sample.

CDR1 and CDR2, looked up from the germline V gene (reference sequence), are MNHEY and SMNVEV. Including the terminal cysteine and phenylalanine, the CDR3 comprises 16 residues. The read is trimmed to its CDR3 DNA, 48 bases read in frame from base 1. Trimming at the junction amounts to 2 bases on V and 2 bases on J, and the germline ends lie 15 bases apart. The sequence is built from TRBV27 and TRBJ1-2; a weak D assignment points to TRBD1 (6 bases agree). Sequences were derived from CD4+ or CD8+ T cells sorted from blood, sampled in a trial of the OX40 agonist ivuxolimab. This clonotype was sampled from an adult with an advanced solid tumor such as melanoma, head and neck, liver or kidney cancer. The sequenced DNA: TGTGCCAGCAGTTTAAAGGGGGGGCGGACCAACTATGGCTACACCTTC. It translates as CASSLKGGRTNYGYTF.